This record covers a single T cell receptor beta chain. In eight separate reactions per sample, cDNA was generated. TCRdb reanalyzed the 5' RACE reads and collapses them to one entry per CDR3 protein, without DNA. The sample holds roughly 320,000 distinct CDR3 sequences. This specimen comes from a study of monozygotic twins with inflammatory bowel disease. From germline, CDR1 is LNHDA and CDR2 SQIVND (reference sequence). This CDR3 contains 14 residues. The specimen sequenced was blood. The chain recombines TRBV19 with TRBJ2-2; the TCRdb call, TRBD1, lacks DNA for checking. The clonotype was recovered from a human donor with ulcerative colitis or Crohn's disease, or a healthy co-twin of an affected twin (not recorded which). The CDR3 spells CASSIIQGRGELFF.